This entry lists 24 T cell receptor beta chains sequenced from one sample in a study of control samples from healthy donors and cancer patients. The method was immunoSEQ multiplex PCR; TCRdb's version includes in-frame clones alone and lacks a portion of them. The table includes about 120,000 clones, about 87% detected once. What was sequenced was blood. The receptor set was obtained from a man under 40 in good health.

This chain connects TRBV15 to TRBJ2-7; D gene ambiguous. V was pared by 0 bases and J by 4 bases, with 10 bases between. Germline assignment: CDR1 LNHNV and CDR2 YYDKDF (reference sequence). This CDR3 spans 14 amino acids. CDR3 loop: CATSRDTLGYEQYV. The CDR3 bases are TGTGCCACCAGCAGAGATACGTTAGGTTACGAGCAGTACGTC.

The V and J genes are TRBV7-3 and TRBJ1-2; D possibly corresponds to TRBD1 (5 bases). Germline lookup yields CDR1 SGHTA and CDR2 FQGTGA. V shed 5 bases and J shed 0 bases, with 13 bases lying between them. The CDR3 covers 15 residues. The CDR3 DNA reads TGTGCCAGCAGCCAAGACAGCGTCTCTAACTATGGCTACACCTTC. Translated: CASSQDSVSNYGYTF.

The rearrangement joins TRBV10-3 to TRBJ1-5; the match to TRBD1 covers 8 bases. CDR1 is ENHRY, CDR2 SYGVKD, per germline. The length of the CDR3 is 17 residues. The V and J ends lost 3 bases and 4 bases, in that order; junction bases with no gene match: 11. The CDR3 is CAISDSKDRALNQPQHF. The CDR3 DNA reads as TGTGCCATCAGTGACTCTAAGGACAGGGCCCTTAATCAGCCCCAGCATTTT.

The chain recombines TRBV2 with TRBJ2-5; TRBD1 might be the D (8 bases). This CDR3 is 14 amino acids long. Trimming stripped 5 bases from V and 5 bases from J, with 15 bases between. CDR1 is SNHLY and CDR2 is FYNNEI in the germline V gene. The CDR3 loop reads CASSQTQGGETQYF. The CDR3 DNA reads TGTGCCAGCAGTCAGACACAGGGGGGGGAGACCCAGTACTTC.

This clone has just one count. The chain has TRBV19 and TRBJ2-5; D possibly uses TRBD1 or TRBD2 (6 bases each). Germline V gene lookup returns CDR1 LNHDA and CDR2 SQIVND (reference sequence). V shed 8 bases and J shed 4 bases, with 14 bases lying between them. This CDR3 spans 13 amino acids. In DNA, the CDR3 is TGTGCCAGTCGACCCGGGGGCGGAGAGACCCAGTACTTC. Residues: CASRPGGGETQYF.

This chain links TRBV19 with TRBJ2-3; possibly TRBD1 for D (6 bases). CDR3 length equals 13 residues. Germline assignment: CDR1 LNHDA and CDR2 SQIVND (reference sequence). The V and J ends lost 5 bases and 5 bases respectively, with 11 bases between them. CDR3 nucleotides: TGTGCCAGTAGTTCCACAGGGTTAGATACGCAGTATTTT. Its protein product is CASSSTGLDTQYF.

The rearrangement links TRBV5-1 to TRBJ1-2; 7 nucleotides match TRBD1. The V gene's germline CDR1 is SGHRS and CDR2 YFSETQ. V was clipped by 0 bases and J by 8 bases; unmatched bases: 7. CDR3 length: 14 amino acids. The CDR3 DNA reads TGCGCCAGCAGCTTGGATCAGGGGGATTTCGGCTACACCTTC. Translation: CASSLDQGDFGYTF.

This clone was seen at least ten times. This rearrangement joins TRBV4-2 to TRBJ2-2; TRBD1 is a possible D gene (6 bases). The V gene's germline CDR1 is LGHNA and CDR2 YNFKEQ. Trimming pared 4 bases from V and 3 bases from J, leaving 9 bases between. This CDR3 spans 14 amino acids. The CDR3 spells CASSRNRDTGELFF. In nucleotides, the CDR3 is TGTGCCAGCAGCCGAAACAGGGACACCGGGGAGCTGTTTTTT.

The CDR3 DNA reads TGTGCCAGCAGCTTGCGAGGGGCGAGCACTGAAGCTTTCTTT. This gives the protein CASSLRGASTEAFF. V is TRBV7-2 and J is TRBJ1-1, with D tentatively TRBD1 (5 bases). The length of the CDR3 is 14 residues. Germline V gene data show CDR1 as SGHTA and CDR2 as FQGNSA. Trimming took 3 bases from V and 4 from J, leaving 12 bases between them.

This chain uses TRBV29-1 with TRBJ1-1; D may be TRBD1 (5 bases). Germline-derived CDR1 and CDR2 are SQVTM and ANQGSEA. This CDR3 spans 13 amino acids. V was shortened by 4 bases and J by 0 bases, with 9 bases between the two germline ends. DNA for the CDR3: TGCAGCGTTGGTGAAGGGGTGAACACTGAAGCTTTCTTT. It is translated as CSVGEGVNTEAFF.

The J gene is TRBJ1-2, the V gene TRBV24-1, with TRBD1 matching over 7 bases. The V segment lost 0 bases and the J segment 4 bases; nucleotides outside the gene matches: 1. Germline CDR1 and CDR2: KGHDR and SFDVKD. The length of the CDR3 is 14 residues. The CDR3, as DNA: TGTGCCACCAGTGATTTGGGGACAGTCTATGGCTACACCTTC. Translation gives CATSDLGTVYGYTF.

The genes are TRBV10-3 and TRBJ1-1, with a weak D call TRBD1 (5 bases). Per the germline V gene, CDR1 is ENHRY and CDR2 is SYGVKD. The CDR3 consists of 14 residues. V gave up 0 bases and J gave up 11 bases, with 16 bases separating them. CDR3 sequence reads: CAISESPDTRGAFF. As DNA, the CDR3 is TGTGCCATCAGTGAGTCGCCTGACACCCGGGGGGCTTTCTTT.

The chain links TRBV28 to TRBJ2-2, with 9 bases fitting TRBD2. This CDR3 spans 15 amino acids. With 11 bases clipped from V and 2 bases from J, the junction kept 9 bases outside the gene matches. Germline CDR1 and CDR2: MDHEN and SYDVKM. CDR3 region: CARAGGGDNTGELFF. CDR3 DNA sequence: TGTGCCCGCGCGGGAGGGGGCGATAACACCGGGGAGCTGTTTTTT.

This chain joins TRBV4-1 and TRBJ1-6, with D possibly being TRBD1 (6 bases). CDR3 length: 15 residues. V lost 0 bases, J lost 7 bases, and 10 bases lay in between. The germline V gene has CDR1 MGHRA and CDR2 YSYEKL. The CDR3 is CASSQDQGRNSPLHF. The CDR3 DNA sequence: TGCGCCAGCAGCCAAGATCAGGGGCGGAATTCACCCCTCCACTTT.

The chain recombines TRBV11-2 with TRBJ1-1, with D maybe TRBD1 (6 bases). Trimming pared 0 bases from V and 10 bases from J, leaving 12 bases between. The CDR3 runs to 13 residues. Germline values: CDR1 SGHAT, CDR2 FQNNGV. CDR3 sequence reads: CASSLDGGGAAFF. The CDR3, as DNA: TGTGCCAGCAGCTTAGATGGTGGGGGCGCAGCTTTCTTT.

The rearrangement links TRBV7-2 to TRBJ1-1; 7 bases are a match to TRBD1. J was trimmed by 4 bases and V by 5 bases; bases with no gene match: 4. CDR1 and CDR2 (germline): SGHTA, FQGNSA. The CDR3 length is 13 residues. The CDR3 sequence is CASSIQGSTEAFF. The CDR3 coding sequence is TGTGCCAGCAGCATACAGGGGAGCACTGAAGCTTTCTTT.

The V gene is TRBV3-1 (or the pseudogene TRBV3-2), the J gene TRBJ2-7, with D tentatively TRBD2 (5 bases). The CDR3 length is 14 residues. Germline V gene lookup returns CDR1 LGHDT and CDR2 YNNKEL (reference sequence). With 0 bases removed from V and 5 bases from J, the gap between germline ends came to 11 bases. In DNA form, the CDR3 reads TGTGCCAGCAGCCAAGATTTGGGGAGAAACGAGCAGTACTTC. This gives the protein CASSQDLGRNEQYF.

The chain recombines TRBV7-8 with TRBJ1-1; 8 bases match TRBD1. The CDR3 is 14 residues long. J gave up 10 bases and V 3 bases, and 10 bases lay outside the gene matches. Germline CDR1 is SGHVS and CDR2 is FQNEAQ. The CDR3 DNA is TGTGCCAGCAGCTTTACCACCGACAGGGGCGCAGCTTTCTTT. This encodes CASSFTTDRGAAFF.

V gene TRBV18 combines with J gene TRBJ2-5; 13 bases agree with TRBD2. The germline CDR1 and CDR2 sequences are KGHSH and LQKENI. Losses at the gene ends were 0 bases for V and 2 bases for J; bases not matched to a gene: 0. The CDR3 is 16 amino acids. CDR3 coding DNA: TGTGCCAGCTCACCACCGGGACTAGCGGGGCAAGAGACCCAGTACTTC. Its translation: CASSPPGLAGQETQYF. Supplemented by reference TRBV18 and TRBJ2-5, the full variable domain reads NAGVMQNPRHLVRRRGQEARLRCSPMKGHSHVYWYRQLPEEGLKFMVYLQKENIIDESGMPKERFSAEFPKEGPSILRIQQVVRGDSAAYFCASSPPGLAGQETQYFGPGTRLLVL.

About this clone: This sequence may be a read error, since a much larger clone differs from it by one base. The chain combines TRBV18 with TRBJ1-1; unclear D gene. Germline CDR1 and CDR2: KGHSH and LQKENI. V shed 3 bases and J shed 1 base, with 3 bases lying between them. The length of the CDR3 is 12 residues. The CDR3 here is CASSPRNTEAFF. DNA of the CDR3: TGTGCCAGCTCACCGAGGAACACTGAAGCTTTCTTT.

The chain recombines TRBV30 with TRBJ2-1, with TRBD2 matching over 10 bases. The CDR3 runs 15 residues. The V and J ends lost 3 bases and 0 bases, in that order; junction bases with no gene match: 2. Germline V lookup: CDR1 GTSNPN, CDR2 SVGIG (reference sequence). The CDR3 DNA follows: TGTGCCTGGAGCCGGACTAGCGGCTCCTACAATGAGCAGTTCTTC. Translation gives CAWSRTSGSYNEQFF.

Here the CDR3 reads CASSLGGDPSGNTIYF. CDR3 nucleotides: TGTGCCAGCAGCTTAGGAGGGGACCCCTCTGGAAACACCATATATTTT. The J gene is TRBJ1-3, the V gene TRBV11-3, with a tentative D call TRBD1 (5 bases). The V end was cut by 1 base, the J end by 0 bases, with 10 bases between. The V gene's germline CDR1 is SGHNT and CDR2 YENEEA. The CDR3 covers 16 residues.

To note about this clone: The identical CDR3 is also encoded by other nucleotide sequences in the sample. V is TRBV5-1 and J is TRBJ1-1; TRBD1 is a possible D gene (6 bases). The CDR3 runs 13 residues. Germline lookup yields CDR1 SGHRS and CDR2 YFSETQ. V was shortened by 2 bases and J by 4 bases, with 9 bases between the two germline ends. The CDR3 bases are TGCGCCAGCAGCTTAAAGGGGGGCACTGAAGCTTTCTTT. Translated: CASSLKGGTEAFF.

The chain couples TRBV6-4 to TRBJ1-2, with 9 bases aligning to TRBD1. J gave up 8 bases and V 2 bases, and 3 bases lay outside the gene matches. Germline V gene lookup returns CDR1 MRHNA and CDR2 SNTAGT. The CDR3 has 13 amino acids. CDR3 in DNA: TGTGCCAGCAGTGACGGGACAGGGCCCGGCTACACCTTC. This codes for CASSDGTGPGYTF.